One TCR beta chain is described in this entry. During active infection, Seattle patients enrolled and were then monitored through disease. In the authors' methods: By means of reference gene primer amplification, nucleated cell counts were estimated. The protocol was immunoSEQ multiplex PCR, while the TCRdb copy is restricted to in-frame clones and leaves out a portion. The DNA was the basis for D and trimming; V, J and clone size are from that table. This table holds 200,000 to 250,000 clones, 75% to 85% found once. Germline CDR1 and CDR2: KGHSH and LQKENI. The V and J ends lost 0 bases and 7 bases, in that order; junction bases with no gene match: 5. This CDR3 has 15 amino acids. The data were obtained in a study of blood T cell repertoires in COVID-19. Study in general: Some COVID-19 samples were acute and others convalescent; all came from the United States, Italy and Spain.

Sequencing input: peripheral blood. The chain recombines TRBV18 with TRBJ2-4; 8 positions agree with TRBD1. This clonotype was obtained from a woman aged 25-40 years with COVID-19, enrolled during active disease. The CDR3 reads CASSPPIDRGNIQYF. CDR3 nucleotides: TGTGCCAGCTCACCACCAATCGACAGGGGCAACATTCAGTACTTC.